The 10 T cell receptor beta chains reported below all come from one sample, sequenced in a study of T cells in women clearing cervical HPV infection. Only in-frame clones appear in the TCRdb table, and some are missing; sequencing was by immunoSEQ multiplex PCR. Its listing shows about 30,000 clones. Sequencing was performed on blood buffy coat. The receptors shown here come from a woman between 18 and 70 years old with a cervical HPV16 infection that either progressed to CIN3+ or cleared (not recorded which).

In the case of this clone: The read terminates 3 residues ahead of where the CDR3 ends, so the germline J gene completes it. The rearrangement links TRBV5-1 to TRBJ2-7; the match to TRBD1 covers 12 bases. V lost 4 bases, J lost 6 bases, and 5 bases stayed unmatched. Germline V gene data show CDR1 as SGHRS and CDR2 as YFSETQ. The CDR3 is made up of 14 amino acids. This CDR3 is CASSTGTGGIEQYF. CDR3 DNA, as far as it was read: TGCGCCAGCAGCACCGGGACAGGGGGCATCGAG. The full variable domain, its missing parts supplied by reference TRBV5-1 and TRBJ2-7, is KAGVTQTPRYLIKTRGQQVTLSCSPISGHRSVSWYQQTPGQGLQFLFEYFSETQRNKGNFPGRFSGRQFSNSRSEMNVSTLELGDSALYLCASSTGTGGIEQYFGPGTRLTVT.

As to this clone: Read coverage stops 3 residues before the CDR3 terminus; the germline J gene supplies the remainder. The rearrangement links TRBV20-1 to TRBJ2-7; 13 nucleotides agree with TRBD2. With V trimmed by 5 bases and J by 6 bases, 10 bases remained unmatched. There are 15 residues in the CDR3. Germline V gives CDR1 DFQATT, CDR2 SNEGSKA (reference sequence). Incomplete CDR3 DNA: TGCAGTGCTTCCCACGGGACTAGCGGGAATTCCGAG. It specifies CSASHGTSGNSE. The whole CDR3 reads CSASHGTSGNSEQYF.

About this clone: Sequencing ends 3 residues short of the CDR3 end; the germline J gene provides the rest. The chain combines TRBV18 with TRBJ2-2, with 7 bases matching TRBD1. Trimming cost V 4 bases and J 5 bases; bases outside gene matches: 10. Looked up from germline, CDR1 is KGHSH and CDR2 is LQKENI. CDR3 length: 16 residues. CDR3 residues: CASSLQGQIGTGELFF. The sequenced part of the CDR3 DNA is TGTGCCAGCTCACTTCAGGGACAGATTGGAACCGGGGAG.

A remark on this clone: From the germline J gene comes the end of the CDR3, since the read stops 3 residues before it. The chain combines TRBV23-1 with TRBJ2-3; TRBD1 is a possible D gene (7 bases). TRBV23-1 is sorted into the ORF group, with uncertain function. The V end was cut by 2 bases, the J end by 5 bases, with 14 bases between. The CDR3 sequence is 15 residues long. The CDR3 spells CASSQAVQGGDTQYF. CDR3 DNA, as far as it was read: TGCGCCAGCAGTCAAGCAGTCCAGGGGGGAGATACG.

On this clone itself: The sequenced fragment ends 3 residues before the CDR3 boundary, so the rest is inferred from the germline J gene. This chain joins TRBV6-2 or TRBV6-3 and TRBJ2-6; D is unclear. There are 16 residues in the CDR3. Trimming removed 7 bases at V and 1 base at J, with 14 bases between. Germline CDR1 MNHEY, CDR2 SVGEGT. The CDR3 DNA, read in part, is TGTGCCAGCACCCCGGGTGATAAATCTGGGGCCAACGTC. This gives the protein CASTPGDKSGANV. The CDR3, in full, reads CASTPGDKSGANVLTF.

Concerning this clone: Read data end 3 residues before the CDR3 end; the end is taken from the germline J gene. V usage is TRBV19 and J usage is TRBJ2-7; 12 bases are shared with TRBD2. With 4 bases clipped from V and 5 bases from J, the junction kept 6 bases outside the gene matches. Germline assignment: CDR1 LNHDA and CDR2 SQIVND (reference sequence). This CDR3 spans 15 amino acids. The CDR3 sequence is CASSTLAGGPNEQYF. Partial CDR3 DNA: TGTGCCAGTAGTACTCTAGCGGGGGGGCCCAACGAG.

Comment on this clone: The read ends 3 residues shy of where the CDR3 ends; the end is completed using the germline J gene. The chain has TRBV2 and TRBJ1-3; TRBD1 might be the D (5 bases). Germline-derived CDR1 and CDR2 are SNHLY and FYNNEI. This CDR3 contains 13 residues. Trimming shortened V by 7 bases and J by 3 bases, and 10 bases separated the two germline ends. The chain's CDR3 is CASTGLGGNTIYF. The sequenced CDR3 bases are TGTGCCAGCACGGGACTTGGTGGAAACACC.

Turning to this clone: From the germline J gene comes the end of the CDR3, since the read stops 3 residues before it. The chain couples TRBV10-1 to TRBJ1-6; TRBD1 matches 7 bases. From germline, CDR1 is WNHNN and CDR2 SYGVQD (reference sequence). The CDR3 sequence is 15 residues long. After removal of 2 bases from V and 5 bases from J, the junction contained 3 bases not matched to a gene. The CDR3 DNA, read in part, is TGCGCCAGCAGTGAGCCGGGGACAGATAATTCACCC. This gives the protein CASSEPGTDNSP. The whole CDR3 region reads CASSEPGTDNSPLHF.

Turning to this clone: The sequence runs out 3 residues before the end of the CDR3; the remainder is reconstructed from the germline J gene. The V call is TRBV7-9, the J call TRBJ1-6, with D possibly TRBD1 on 5 matching bases. This CDR3 comprises 13 residues. CDR1 is SEHNR, CDR2 FQNEAQ, per germline (reference sequence). Trimming took off 1 base at V and 8 bases at J, with 6 bases between the two ends. CDR3 loop: CASSLEGDSPLHF. The DNA read from the CDR3 is TGTGCCAGCAGCTTAGAAGGGGATTCACCC.

As regards this clone: The read comes to an end 3 residues before the CDR3 does, leaving the germline J gene to fill in the end. The chain combines TRBV4-1 with TRBJ1-5, with 8 bases lining up with TRBD1. The CDR3 runs 16 residues. Losses at the gene ends were 0 bases for V and 7 bases for J; bases not matched to a gene: 8. Germline-derived CDR1 and CDR2 are MGHRA and YSYEKL. CDR3 amino acids: CASSQDQRTGFQPQHF. The DNA read from the CDR3 is TGCGCCAGCAGCCAAGACCAGAGGACAGGGTTCCAGCCC.